Sequencing of this T cell receptor (beta chain) was carried out in a study of T cell changes during pregnancy in multiple sclerosis. Assay used: immunoSEQ multiplex PCR; TCRdb lists only in-frame clones, some missing. The sample lists roughly 58,000 clones; under 95% were seen once. Trimming took 6 bases from V and 0 from J, leaving 10 bases between them. The CDR3 sequence is 13 residues long. Germline V CDR1 and CDR2: SGHRS, YFSETQ. This chain uses TRBV5-1 with TRBJ2-7; D remains ambiguous. The origin of this receptor is a female donor with multiple sclerosis, enrolled in a pregnancy study. Sequencing used CD8+ T cells from peripheral blood mononuclear cells, obtained in the third trimester of pregnancy. This CDR3 is CASKLRSSYEQYF. The CDR3 DNA reads as TGCGCCAGCAAATTGCGGAGCTCCTACGAGCAGTACTTC.